A selection of T cell receptor beta chains follows, all from one sample in a study of breast tumors, draining lymph nodes, adjacent tissues. TCRdb recomputed calls from the multiplex PCR reads with MiXCR, one row per CDR3 protein. The sample carries 150,000 to 200,000 distinct CDR3 sequences, about 33% recorded once. Sequenced: axillary lymph node tissue. These TCRs come from a female donor with breast cancer. Some clones in this sample may be carry-over from other donors' samples. Each CDR3 is given with its conserved first and last residue. D genes are given only for firm matches. Part of the rows lack a size; the others show once, few, many or a class for expanded clones.

clone_size,d_call,j_call,v_call,cdr3_aa,cdr3_nt
NA,NA,TRBJ2-7,TRBV12-3/TRBV12-4,CASSLQGGSYERYF,TGTGCCAGCAGTCTCCAGGGGGGATCCTACGAGCGGTACTTC
many,NA,TRBJ1-5,TRBV15,CATSSTGFRGNQPQHF,TGTGCCACCAGCAGTACAGGGTTTCGTGGCAATCAGCCCCAGCATTTT
few,NA,TRBJ2-4,TRBV6-1,CASSKDSPGNIQYF,TGTGCCAGCAGTAAGGACAGCCCGGGGAACATTCAGTACTTC
NA,TRBD2,TRBJ2-2,TRBV15,CATSSYSGLAVNTGELFF,TGTGCCACCAGCAGTTACTCGGGACTAGCGGTTAACACCGGGGAGCTGTTTTTT
many,NA,TRBJ1-3,TRBV5-1,CASSMTGNTIYF,TGCGCCAGCAGCATGACTGGAAACACCATATATTTT
NA,TRBD2,TRBJ2-1,TRBV20-1,CSALGLAGDEQFF,TGCAGTGCTCTGGGACTAGCGGGAGATGAGCAGTTCTTC
NA,NA,TRBJ1-4,TRBV20-1,CSATAAQGFGEKLFF,TGCAGTGCTACCGCCGCGCAGGGGTTCGGCGAAAAACTGTTTTTT
NA,NA,TRBJ2-1,TRBV2,CASREGGWAEYNEQLF,TGTGCCAGCAGGGAAGGGGGGTGGGCGGAGTACAATGAGCAGCTCTTC
many,NA,TRBJ2-7,TRBV2,CASSLGSHTGEQYF,TGTGCCAGCAGCTTAGGATCCCACACGGGTGAGCAGTACTTC
NA,TRBD1,TRBJ1-1,TRBV7-8,CASSWFGTVNTEAFF,TGTGCCAGCAGCTGGTTCGGGACAGTGAACACTGAAGCTTTCTTT
few,NA,TRBJ1-4,TRBV3-1,CASSQDYGDSGKLFF,TGTGCCAGCAGCCAAGACTACGGGGACTCCGGAAAACTGTTTTTT
many,NA,TRBJ2-5,TRBV15,CATSRDGETQYF,TGTGCCACCAGCAGAGATGGGGAGACCCAGTACTTC
many,NA,TRBJ2-7,TRBV19,CASSDGIHPDYEQYF,TGTGCCAGTAGCGATGGGATCCACCCCGACTACGAGCAGTACTTC
many,NA,TRBJ2-1,TRBV7-9,CASTSTGPPPHNEQFF,TGTGCCAGCACCTCAACTGGGCCTCCTCCCCACAATGAGCAGTTCTTC
many,NA,TRBJ1-4,TRBV4-2,CASSQDWISSEKLFF,TGTGCCAGCAGCCAAGATTGGATAAGTAGTGAAAAACTGTTTTTT
many,TRBD1,TRBJ2-7,TRBV6-1,CASSRDRPYEQYF,TGTGCCAGCAGCCGGGACAGGCCATACGAGCAGTACTTC
many,TRBD2,TRBJ2-5,TRBV6-5,CASSPRLAGQETQYF,TGTGCCAGCAGTCCAAGACTAGCGGGGCAAGAGACCCAGTACTTC
many,NA,TRBJ2-1,TRBV4-1,CASSQDGSGTYNEQFF,TGCGCCAGCAGCCAAGACGGTAGCGGTACCTACAATGAGCAGTTCTTC
many,TRBD1,TRBJ2-5,TRBV5-5,CASTLARTGGMETQYF,TGTGCCAGCACCCTTGCTCGGACAGGGGGCATGGAGACCCAGTACTTC
many,NA,TRBJ2-7,TRBV7-6,CASSLGSRADHEQYF,TGTGCCAGCAGCTTAGGTTCCAGGGCAGATCACGAGCAGTACTTC
many,NA,TRBJ2-7,TRBV24-1,CATSDLPGDESGQYF,TGTGCCACCAGTGATTTACCAGGGGATGAGAGCGGGCAGTACTTC
NA,NA,TRBJ1-5,TRBV6-2/TRBV6-3,CASSLGRGQPQHF,TGTGCCAGCAGTTTGGGACGAGGTCAGCCCCAGCATTTT
NA,NA,TRBJ2-5,TRBV2,CASSQHLTAQEYF,TGCGCCAGCAGCCAACACTTGACCGCCCAGGAGTACTTC
NA,TRBD1,TRBJ1-4,TRBV13,CASTDRDRGGEKLFF,TGTGCCAGCACCGACCGGGACAGGGGTGGCGAAAAACTGTTTTTT
many,TRBD2,TRBJ2-5,TRBV6-6,CASSSGLAGGHRETQYF,TGTGCCAGCAGTTCCGGACTAGCGGGGGGGCATCGGGAGACCCAGTACTTC
few,NA,TRBJ1-1,TRBV3-2,CASSLTGGANTEAFF,TGTGCCAGCAGCTTGACAGGGGGCGCGAACACTGAAGCTTTCTTT
NA,NA,TRBJ2-7,TRBV6-2/TRBV6-3,CASSYSGAISYEQYF,TGTGCCAGCAGTTACTCGGGGGCCATTTCCTACGAGCAGTACTTC
NA,NA,TRBJ2-1,TRBV3-1,CASSPSQRGNEQFF,TGTGCCAGCAGCCCATCCCAGAGGGGAAATGAGCAGTTCTTC
NA,NA,TRBJ2-7,TRBV7-2,CASTTFPLGGAEIYKQYF,TGTGCCAGCACCACTTTCCCCTTGGGGGGGGCCGAAATCTACAAGCAGTACTTT
many,TRBD1,TRBJ2-7,TRBV5-8,CASSWTPGGYEQYF,TGTGCCAGCAGCTGGACCCCAGGGGGCTACGAGCAGTACTTC
many,NA,TRBJ2-7,TRBV11-2,CASSLGSGQTYEQYF,TGTGCCAGCAGCTTAGGGTCAGGGCAAACCTACGAGCAGTACTTC
NA,TRBD2,TRBJ2-3,TRBV9,CASSPTIRSGTNSTRPDTQYF,TGTGCCAGCAGCCCTACTATACGTAGCGGGACAAATTCAACTCGCCCAGATACGCAGTATTTT
many,TRBD1,TRBJ2-2,TRBV5-8,CASSTGGRGELFF,TGTGCCAGCAGCACAGGGGGAAGGGGGGAGCTGTTTTTT
few,NA,TRBJ1-6,TRBV6-2/TRBV6-3,CASSASQILRDSPLHF,TGTGCCAGCAGCGCCAGCCAGATCTTGAGGGATTCACCCCTCCACTTT
once,TRBD1,TRBJ1-4,TRBV9,CASSVNHRGREKLFF,TGTGCCAGCAGCGTAAACCACAGGGGGCGTGAAAAACTGTTTTTT
many,NA,TRBJ2-1,TRBV9,CASSPGWDEQFF,TGTGCCAGCAGCCCCGGGTGGGATGAGCAGTTCTTC
many,NA,TRBJ2-1,TRBV10-1,CASMRGPNEQFF,TGCGCCAGCATGAGGGGCCCCAATGAGCAGTTCTTC
NA,NA,TRBJ2-7,TRBV28,CASRDKGAYEQYF,TGTGCCAGCAGAGATAAGGGAGCCTACGAGCAGTACTTC
many,NA,TRBJ2-3,TRBV13,CASSFGQADTQYF,TGTGCCAGCAGCTTCGGCCAGGCAGATACGCAGTATTTT
NA,TRBD1,TRBJ1-2,TRBV20-1,CSARETRGTGVYGYTF,TGCAGTGCTAGAGAGACTCGGGGGACAGGGGTTTATGGCTACACCTTC
NA,NA,TRBJ2-3,TRBV19,CASRAGRRRDTDTQYF,TGTGCCAGTAGAGCTGGAAGGAGGCGGGACACAGATACGCAGTATTTT
many,TRBD1,TRBJ1-5,TRBV5-8,CASSLGTGEQPQHF,TGTGCCAGCAGCCTTGGGACAGGGGAACAGCCCCAGCATTTT
NA,NA,TRBJ1-4,TRBV7-2,CASSLGLGGDEKLFF,TGTGCCAGCAGCTTGGGACTAGGGGGGGATGAAAAACTGTTTTTT
many,NA,TRBJ2-3,TRBV5-8,CASSLGGRAGDTQYF,TGTGCCAGCAGCTTGGGGGGCAGGGCTGGAGATACGCAGTATTTT
NA,TRBD1,TRBJ2-3,TRBV24-1,CATGGTGGTDTQYF,TGTGCCACCGGCGGGACAGGGGGCACAGATACGCAGTATTTT
few,NA,TRBJ1-2,TRBV27,CASKHREISSGYTF,TGTGCCAGCAAACACAGGGAAATTTCAAGTGGCTACACCTTC
NA,NA,TRBJ1-5,TRBV12-3/TRBV12-4,CASSKGVGGNQPQHF,TGTGCCAGCAGCAAGGGGGTAGGGGGCAATCAGCCCCAGCATTTT
many,NA,TRBJ1-2,TRBV12-3/TRBV12-4,CASSLVGNNYGYTF,TGTGCCAGCAGTCTAGTTGGTAATAACTATGGCTACACCTTC